The 6 T cell receptor beta chains reported below all come from one sample, sequenced in a study of Tregs in tolerant kidney transplant recipients. The nonmyeloablative bone marrow transplants came from related graft donors, with transient mixed chimerism. Profiling relied on immunoSEQ multiplex PCR, and the TCRdb table lists in-frame clones only, not all of them. The repertoire holds 81,000 or so clones, 90% to 95% seen once, with around 1.5% in the top ten. The specimen was CD4+ T cells from blood (PBMCs), collected 24 months after the transplant. The source of these receptors is a human patient who received a combined kidney and bone marrow transplant. Some T cells may be graft donor cells.

The rearrangement links TRBV7-2 to TRBJ1-3; D possibly corresponds to TRBD1 (5 bases). The CDR3 sequence is 16 residues long. Germline V gene data show CDR1 as SGHTA and CDR2 as FQGNSA. The V gene lost 1 base and the J gene lost 4 bases, with 14 bases spanning the gap. CDR3 nucleotides: TGTGCCAGCAGCTTAGTACCCAGGGTTTCCGGAAACACCATATATTTT. This translates into CASSLVPRVSGNTIYF. The variable domain in full, with the rest retrieved from reference TRBV7-2 and TRBJ1-3, is GAGVSQSPSNKVTEKGKDVELRCDPISGHTALYWYRQSLGQGLEFLIYFQGNSAPDKSGLPSDRFSAERTGGSVSTLTIQRTQQEDSAVYLCASSLVPRVSGNTIYFGEGSWLTVV.

This chain uses TRBV6-1 with TRBJ2-1, with 8 bases aligning to TRBD2. This CDR3 has 15 residues. Germline V gene data show CDR1 as MNHNS and CDR2 as SASEGT. V was clipped by 5 bases and J by 8 bases; unmatched bases: 11. CDR3 DNA sequence: TGTGCCAGCAGTACCGAATATCGGACTAGCCATGAGCAGTTCTTC. Protein sequence: CASSTEYRTSHEQFF.

J is TRBJ2-5 and V is TRBV11-3; D remains unclear. The end of the DNA is better explained by TRBJ2-7, so the J call may be wrong. CDR1 is SGHNT, CDR2 YENEEA, per germline. This CDR3 has 16 residues. The chain's CDR3 is CASSLNWAGAIDEQYF. The CDR3 bases are TGTGCCAGCAGCTTAAATTGGGCAGGCGCTATCGACGAGCAGTACTTC.

The V and J genes are TRBV4-2 and TRBJ2-2; TRBD2 might be the D (6 bases). The length of the CDR3 is 15 residues. The germline CDR1 and CDR2 sequences are LGHNA and YNFKEQ. V lost 4 bases and J 6 bases, leaving 15 bases between the germline ends. The DNA of the CDR3 is TGTGCCAGCAGCCTTTCTAGACTAGGGGCCGGGGAGCTGTTTTTT. Amino acids: CASSLSRLGAGELFF.

The J gene is TRBJ2-1, the V gene TRBV6-4; 8 nucleotides match TRBD1. There are 16 residues in the CDR3. Germline V gene sequence: CDR1 MRHNA, CDR2 SNTAGT. V was pared by 6 bases and J by 4 bases, with 11 bases of the junction left unmatched. Written as DNA, the CDR3 is TGTGCCAGCAGCCAATCCGGGACAGGAGCTTACAATGAGCAGTTCTTC. It yields the protein CASSQSGTGAYNEQFF.

This clone has only one observation. The rearrangement uses TRBV4-3 and TRBJ2-7; 8 nucleotides line up with TRBD2. This CDR3 comprises 16 residues. Germline V gene lookup returns CDR1 LGHNA and CDR2 YSLEER. V was pared by 2 bases and J by 3 bases, with 9 bases of the junction left unmatched. The CDR3 reads CASSQILTSGVYEQYF. The CDR3 DNA reads TGCGCCAGCAGCCAAATATTAACTAGCGGAGTCTACGAGCAGTACTTC.